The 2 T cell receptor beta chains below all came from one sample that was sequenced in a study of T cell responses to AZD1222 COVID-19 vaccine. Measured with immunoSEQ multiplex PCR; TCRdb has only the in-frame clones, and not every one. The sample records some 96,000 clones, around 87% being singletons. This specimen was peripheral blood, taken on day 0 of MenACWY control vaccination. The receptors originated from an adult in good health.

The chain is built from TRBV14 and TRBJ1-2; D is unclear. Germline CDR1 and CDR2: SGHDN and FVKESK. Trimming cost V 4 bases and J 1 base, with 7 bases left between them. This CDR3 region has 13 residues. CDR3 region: CASSPTINYGYTF. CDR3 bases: TGTGCCAGCAGCCCTACGATTAACTATGGCTACACCTTC.

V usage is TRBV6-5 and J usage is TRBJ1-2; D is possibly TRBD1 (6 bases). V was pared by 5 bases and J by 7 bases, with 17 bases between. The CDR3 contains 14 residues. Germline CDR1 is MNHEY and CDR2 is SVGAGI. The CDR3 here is CASSPSRGGSGYTF. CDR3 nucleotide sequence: TGTGCCAGCAGTCCAAGTAGAGGGGGTAGTGGCTACACCTTC.